This entry lists 12 T cell receptor beta chains sequenced from one sample in a study of shared clonotypes between healthy human individuals (TCRdb year 2020). Preparation of the library involved the immunoSEQ multiplex PCR assay. TCRdb mirrors the immuneACCESS table, restricted to in-frame sequences. Some clones are absent from its copies; in checked studies, under half trace to an unresolved V gene, and the reason for the others is unknown. This sample lists some 1.1 million clones; roughly 80% were detected once. Clones ranked in the top ten supply 0.89% of the sample. Sample: memory CD4+ T cells from PBMCs. The cell subset or site tag for this specimen amounts to: CD45RA-negative fraction. Receptors were obtained from a man younger than 35 in good health. Some clones in this sample may be carry-over from other donors' samples.

As for this clone: Given a much more abundant clone one base away, this may be a read error. DNA for the CDR3: TGTGCCAGCAGCTTAGCGACAGGGGGCTACGAGCAGTACTTC. It translates to CASSLATGGYEQYF. V is TRBV7-6 and J is TRBJ2-7; 9 nucleotides line up with TRBD1. The length of the CDR3 is 14 residues. In germline, CDR1 is SGHVS, CDR2 FNYEAQ. With V trimmed by 0 bases and J by 3 bases, 0 bases remained unmatched.

The chain has TRBV7-2 and TRBJ2-3; 8 nucleotides align to TRBD2. Germline V CDR1 and CDR2: SGHTA, FQGNSA. V lost 3 bases, J lost 5 bases, and 7 bases stayed unmatched. This CDR3 spans 15 amino acids. The CDR3 DNA follows: TGTGCCAGCAGCTTTCCGGGACTAGTGAAAGATACGCAGTATTTT. Translated, it gives CASSFPGLVKDTQYF.

The chain carries TRBV19 and TRBJ2-7; 16 bases agree with TRBD2. The trim removed 6 bases at V and 4 bases at J, leaving 0 bases unmatched. The length of the CDR3 is 14 residues. Germline V gene data show CDR1 as LNHDA and CDR2 as SQIVND (reference sequence). The CDR3 DNA reads TGTGCCAGTAGGGGACTAGCGGGAGGGTACGAGCAGTACTTC. It yields the protein CASRGLAGGYEQYF.

This clone turned up a few times. The V and J genes are TRBV30 and TRBJ1-5; 8 bases line up with TRBD1. Germline V gene lookup returns CDR1 GTSNPN and CDR2 SVGIG (reference sequence). The CDR3 has 15 residues. V dropped 3 bases and J dropped 3; count of bases not matched to a gene: 7. This chain's CDR3 is CAWRATGGSNQPQHF. CDR3 in DNA: TGTGCCTGGAGAGCTACAGGGGGATCCAATCAGCCCCAGCATTTT. Full variable domain (outside the CDR3, taken from reference TRBV30 and TRBJ1-5): SQTIHQWPATLVQPVGSPLSLECTVEGTSNPNLYWYRQAAGRGLQLLFYSVGIGQISSEVPQNLSASRPQDRQFILSSKKLLLSDSGFYLCAWRATGGSNQPQHFGDGTRLSIL.

V and J are TRBV30 and TRBJ2-2; possible D gene TRBD2, 5 bases. Trimming stripped 2 bases from V and 7 bases from J, with 11 bases between. This CDR3 has 13 residues. Germline CDR1 is GTSNPN and CDR2 is SVGIG (reference sequence). The CDR3 sequence: CAWSPDGIGELFF. For the CDR3, the DNA is TGTGCCTGGAGTCCGGACGGGATCGGGGAGCTGTTTTTT.

The chain joins TRBV2 to TRBJ2-7, with D perhaps given as TRBD1 or TRBD2 (5 bases each). The germline V gene has CDR1 SNHLY and CDR2 FYNNEI. The CDR3 contains 14 residues. Trimming left V 6 bases short and J 5 bases short, with 17 bases between. The CDR3, as DNA: TGTGCCAGCAGCCCCGAGGGGTCGGGCCACGAGCAGTACTTC. This gives the protein CASSPEGSGHEQYF.

This chain links TRBV29-1 with TRBJ2-7; D could derive from TRBD1 or TRBD2 (6 bases each). Germline CDR1 reads SQVTM; CDR2 reads ANQGSEA. Trimming cost V 7 bases and J 6 bases, with 16 bases left between them. The CDR3 length is 12 residues. The chain's CDR3 is CSAAGPGAEQYF. The CDR3 DNA reads as TGCAGCGCCGCGGGCCCGGGGGCCGAGCAGTACTTC.

This chain joins TRBV10-3 and TRBJ2-7; a weak D match, TRBD2 (6 bases). The V gene lost 0 bases and the J gene lost 3 bases, with 15 bases spanning the gap. This CDR3 has 16 residues. Germline values: CDR1 ENHRY, CDR2 SYGVKD. The CDR3 protein is CAISESFGGSSYEQYF. The CDR3 DNA reads as TGTGCCATCAGTGAGTCGTTCGGGGGATCTAGCTACGAGCAGTACTTC.

J is TRBJ2-5 and V is TRBV5-4; 7 bases line up with TRBD2. Germline CDR1 and CDR2: SGHNT and YYREEE (reference sequence). The CDR3 length is 14 residues. J was trimmed by 5 bases and V by 5 bases; bases with no gene match: 9. The CDR3 DNA follows: TGTGCCAGCAGAAACCCCTCGGGAGGTGAGACCCAGTACTTC. Protein sequence: CASRNPSGGETQYF.

Details on this clone: A much larger clonotype is one base distant, so this may be a read error. The chain links TRBV6-1 to TRBJ2-5, with D possibly matching TRBD1 (5 bases). The DNA end favors TRBJ2-7, so the J call may be wrong. Germline lookup yields CDR1 MNHNS and CDR2 SASEGT. The CDR3 contains 13 residues. The CDR3, as DNA: TGTGCCAGCAGTGAGGCAGGGTTCTACGAGCAGTACTTC. Protein sequence: CASSEAGFYEQYF.

The rearrangement joins TRBV4-1 to TRBJ2-7; 12 positions match TRBD2. The junction had 5 bases not matched to a gene; V was cut back by 4 bases and J by 1 base. CDR1 MGHRA and CDR2 YSYEKL come from the germline V gene. This CDR3 contains 16 residues. The CDR3 region has the DNA TGCGCCAGCAGCCGGAGCGGACTAGCGGGGTCCTACGAGCAGTACTTC. This gives the protein CASSRSGLAGSYEQYF.

The chain links TRBV29-1 to TRBJ2-3; D is uncertain. The CDR3 sequence is 11 residues long. Germline V CDR1 and CDR2: SQVTM, ANQGSEA. With 7 bases removed from V and 6 bases from J, the gap between germline ends came to 11 bases. DNA of the CDR3: TGCAGCGGCCGGACCACGGATACGCAGTATTTT. It codes for CSGRTTDTQYF.